One TCR beta chain is described in this entry. What antigen it recognizes has not been identified. No base quality values were provided; no much bigger clone lies one nucleotide off. The data were taken from a study of T cells after yellow fever vaccination (dated 2019 in TCRdb). For the wider study: The SMART-Seq v4 Ultra Low Input RNA kit was used to prepare libraries from fractions with low cell numbers. To follow T-cell clones before and after primary and booster YFV17D yellow fever vaccination, bulk TCR alpha and beta repertoires were sequenced over time. Two healthy male donors, one aged 18 to 29 and one aged 30 to 40 years, made up the cohort. Blood samples were taken at several timepoints before and after primary and secondary immunization, and bulk PBMC replicates and cell subsets were isolated.

Compared with germline, V lacks 4 bases and J lacks 7 bases; bases without a gene match: 9. The CDR3 spans 15 residues, from the cysteine through the phenylalanine. The only DNA kept is the CDR3, 45 bases in frame from the first base. According to the germline V gene (reference sequence), CDR1 reads SGHAT and CDR2 reads FQDESV. Explained via the paper, the treatment or condition label denotes: live attenuated yellow fever vaccine strain. At each blood-draw timepoint, two biological replicates of bulk PBMCs were obtained. PBMCs were isolated from peripheral blood using a standard Ficoll-Paque protocol. TriZol was used to extract RNA from bulk PBMCs, CD4 and CD8 fractions, and dextramer-positive and dextramer-negative fractions. Summary of the overall study and its limitations: Compared with the primary T-cell response, the secondary T-cell response was weaker but faster, peaking on day 5 rather than day 15. Because the study included only a couple of donors, the extent to which the findings can be generalized is limited. After the booster, most clones that had expanded after primary vaccination were detected again (approximately 96% of CD4 and more than 85% of CD8), suggesting broad maintenance of memory. A small fraction of clonotypes showed up in both the CD4 and CD8 compartments, probably as a result of convergent recombination. Computational filtering was required because FACS-sorted repertoires could contain abundant contaminating clonotypes from the bulk population.

TCR cDNA was made using 5'RACE template switching, a step that added a universal primer site and unique molecular identifiers. cDNA synthesis was primed from both the TCR alpha and TCR beta constant segments. Library amplification used two PCR steps, and the second PCR step added sample barcodes and sequencing adapters. Sequencing of libraries was performed on Illumina HiSeq 2500 (2x100 bp) or NovaSeq (2x150 bp). On the authors' methods: Demultiplexing of reads and collapsing into UMI consensus sequences were performed with MIGEC, and V(D)J alignment was carried out with MiXCR. Using edgeR on replicate PBMC samples, clonotypes were called vaccine-responding if FDR was below 0.01 and the log2 fold change was above 5 up to day 15. Each bulk clonotype received a CD4 or CD8 identity based on whether the sequenced CD4 or CD8 repertoire contained that clonotype at higher abundance. TCRdb ran its own pipeline on the public reads, namely fastp trimming at Q25 and MiXCR clone calling, and kept in-frame beta chains. For every CDR3 protein sequence, its rows merge into one entry that carries the most common genes and DNA. The V and J calls come from TCRdb's annotation, not from the publication. The sample includes some 560,000 distinct CDR3 sequences, with about 15% observed a single time. The top ten clonotypes cover roughly 17% of the sample.

This receptor was taken from a man aged 18-30 years who received the YFV17D yellow fever vaccine. Material: PBMCs, obtained 4 to 6 days after the first yellow fever vaccination. This chain joins TRBV11-1 to TRBJ2-1, and 8 junction bases match TRBD2. DNA sequence: TGTGCCAGCAGCTCTACCGGGACTAGTGCTAATGAGCAGTTCTTC. This is translated as CASSSTGTSANEQFF.